Presented here are 17 T cell receptor beta chains from one specimen sequenced in a study of T-cell memory formation after mild COVID-19 (dated by TCRdb to about 2021). Library construction relied on 5' RACE. TCRdb shows the sequencer as Illumina NovaSeq 6000. TCRdb reworked the public reads: Q25 trimming with fastp, MiXCR clone assembly, productive beta chains retained. Rows with one shared CDR3 protein collapse into an entry with the most common genes and DNA. Across this sample there are 200,000 to 250,000 distinct CDR3 sequences, with more than 8% seen only once. The ten largest clones take up under 25% of the sample. The sequenced material came from PBMCs or a T cell subset sorted from them (not recorded which). The receptors come from a young man who had mild COVID-19 (a few samples of this study predate the infection). The sample titles of this study are shuffled in the database, so cell type and time point are left out; the donor was told from shared clones.

This chain joins TRBV9 and TRBJ1-6; TRBD1 might be the D (6 bases). Looked up from germline, CDR1 is SGDLS and CDR2 is YYNGEE. The V end was cut by 2 bases, the J end by 6 bases, with 9 bases between. The CDR3 extends over 14 amino acids. CDR3 nucleotides: TGTGCCAGCAGCGTCCGGGGGGCTAATTCACCCCTCCACTTT. Its translation: CASSVRGANSPLHF. The variable domain in full, completed from reference TRBV9 and TRBJ1-6, reads DSGVTQTPKHLITATGQRVTLRCSPRSGDLSVYWYQQSLDQGLQFLIQYYNGEERAKGNILERFSAQQFPDLHSELNLSSLELGDSALYFCASSVRGANSPLHFGNGTRLTVT.

This clonotype has just a few counts. V and J are TRBV4-2 and TRBJ2-1, with 9 bases identical to TRBD2. After removal of 0 bases from V and 9 bases from J, the junction contained 9 bases not matched to a gene. The germline CDR1 and CDR2 sequences are LGHNA and YNFKEQ. This CDR3 comprises 16 residues. The CDR3 DNA reads TGTGCCAGCAGCCAAGATAGGGCGGGGGGGCTGAGTGAGCAGTTCTTC. This encodes CASSQDRAGGLSEQFF.

The gene calls are TRBV4-3 and TRBJ2-7; possible D gene TRBD2, 5 bases. Germline V gene lookup returns CDR1 LGHNA and CDR2 YSLEER. The V and J ends lost 0 bases and 3 bases respectively, with 15 bases between them. The CDR3 spans 16 residues. CDR3: CASSQDVGGPSYEQYF. The CDR3, as DNA: TGCGCCAGCAGCCAAGATGTAGGCGGGCCCAGCTACGAGCAGTACTTC.

The V and J genes are TRBV20-1 and TRBJ2-3; no definite D call. CDR3 length: 13 residues. V was pared by 0 bases and J by 6 bases, with 10 bases between. Germline-derived CDR1 and CDR2 are DFQATT and SNEGSKA (reference sequence). CDR3 coding DNA: TGCAGTGCTAGAGATTACCGGTCCGATACGCAGTATTTT. Translation gives CSARDYRSDTQYF.

The chain joins TRBV7-2 to TRBJ1-5, with 9 bases aligning to TRBD1. CDR1 is SGHTA and CDR2 is FQGNSA in the germline V gene. The V gene end was trimmed by 5 bases and the J gene end by 7 bases; junction bases not matched to a gene: 9. CDR3 size: 15 residues. Written as DNA, the CDR3 is TGTGCCAGCAGCCCGAGGGACAGGGCGGTCCAGCCCCAGCATTTT. Amino acids: CASSPRDRAVQPQHF. Variable domain in full (rest from reference TRBV7-2 and TRBJ1-5): GAGVSQSPSNKVTEKGKDVELRCDPISGHTALYWYRQSLGQGLEFLIYFQGNSAPDKSGLPSDRFSAERTGGSVSTLTIQRTQQEDSAVYLCASSPRDRAVQPQHFGDGTRLSIL.

This clonotype was counted between two and nine times. The rearrangement links TRBV4-1 to TRBJ2-2; 7 bases fit TRBD1. The CDR3 has 19 residues. Looked up from germline, CDR1 is MGHRA and CDR2 is YSYEKL. Trimming cost V 0 bases and J 3 bases; bases outside gene matches: 13. The CDR3 sequence is CASSQDTEGQPIYTGELFF. Here the CDR3 DNA reads TGCGCCAGCAGCCAAGATACAGAGGGACAGCCAATTTACACCGGGGAGCTGTTTTTT.

V usage is TRBV5-1 and J usage is TRBJ1-3; D ambiguous. Germline-derived CDR1 and CDR2 are SGHRS and YFSETQ. The CDR3 covers 17 residues. V gave up 9 bases and J gave up 4 bases, with 26 bases separating them. CDR3 DNA: TGCGCCATCGCGACCCCAGACACCCCGTACCCGGGAAACACCATATATTTT. This codes for CAIATPDTPYPGNTIYF.

The rearrangement joins TRBV3-1 to TRBJ2-4; TRBD2 is a possible D gene (7 bases). The CDR3 sequence is 17 residues long. V was shortened by 1 base and J by 4 bases, with 17 bases between the two germline ends. The germline V gene has CDR1 LGHDT and CDR2 YNNKEL (reference sequence). The CDR3 spells CASSQAPEGGLKNIQYF. For the CDR3, the DNA is TGTGCCAGCAGCCAAGCCCCGGAGGGGGGACTAAAAAACATTCAGTACTTC. The full variable domain, its missing parts supplied by reference TRBV3-1 and TRBJ2-4, is DTAVSQTPKYLVTQMGNDKSIKCEQNLGHDTMYWYKQDSKKFLKIMFSYNNKELIINETVPNRFSPKSPDKAHLNLHINSLELGDSAVYFCASSQAPEGGLKNIQYFGAGTRLSVL.

This clonotype was counted at least ten times. V and J are TRBV27 and TRBJ2-7; 10 nucleotides agree with TRBD1. The V and J ends lost 6 bases and 2 bases, in that order; junction bases with no gene match: 7. Germline CDR1 is MNHEY and CDR2 is SMNVEV (reference sequence). The CDR3 consists of 15 residues. The CDR3 loop is CASSRQGASTYEQYF. For the CDR3, the DNA is TGTGCCAGCAGCAGACAGGGGGCAAGCACCTACGAGCAGTACTTC.

This clonotype was counted only a few times. The chain recombines TRBV7-9 with TRBJ2-1, with D possibly matching TRBD1 (6 bases). Deletions cut 2 bases from V and 7 bases from J, with 12 bases between. Germline V lookup: CDR1 SEHNR, CDR2 FQNEAQ (reference sequence). CDR3 length: 14 amino acids. Here the CDR3 reads CASSLQGTGNEQFF. CDR3 nucleotide sequence: TGTGCCAGCAGCTTACAGGGTACAGGGAATGAGCAGTTCTTC.

This clonotype was observed a few times. The chain couples TRBV24-1 to TRBJ2-3, with 12 bases that match TRBD1. The CDR3 is 16 amino acids. The trim removed 5 bases at V and 1 base at J, leaving 3 bases unmatched. CDR1 is KGHDR and CDR2 is SFDVKD in the germline V gene. CDR3 coding DNA: TGTGCCACCAGTGGGGACAGGGGGCGCGGCACAGATACGCAGTATTTT. It yields the protein CATSGDRGRGTDTQYF.

This clonotype has more than one count but fewer than ten. The V and J genes are TRBV3-1 and TRBJ2-1; a weak D match, TRBD2 (5 bases). Germline V gene lookup returns CDR1 LGHDT and CDR2 YNNKEL (reference sequence). This CDR3 has 14 amino acids. Trimming left V 0 bases short and J 8 bases short, with 11 bases between. CDR3 coding DNA: TGTGCCAGCAGCCAAGATACTAGGGAACATGAGCAGTTCTTC. It encodes CASSQDTREHEQFF.

This chain links TRBV7-2 with TRBJ2-7; D may match TRBD1 or TRBD2 (5 bases each). Trimming stripped 3 bases from V and 6 bases from J, with 12 bases between. The CDR3 has 13 residues. Germline CDR1 is SGHTA and CDR2 is FQGNSA. The CDR3 region has the DNA TGTGCCAGCAGCTTTAGAGGGGACGGCGAGCAGTACGTC. Its translation: CASSFRGDGEQYV.

This chain links TRBV7-3 with TRBJ2-1; possibly TRBD1 for D (5 bases). Germline loops: CDR1 SGHTA, CDR2 FQGTGA. With 2 bases removed from V and 3 bases from J, the gap between germline ends came to 14 bases. The CDR3 sequence is 16 residues long. The DNA for the CDR3 is TGTGCCAGCAGCTTATTGGGCCAGGGTCTCTACAATGAGCAGTTCTTC. It yields the protein CASSLLGQGLYNEQFF.

The sample holds many counts of this clonotype. The chain has TRBV6-2 or TRBV6-3 and TRBJ2-1; D may be TRBD2 (5 bases). Germline V gene sequence: CDR1 MNHEY, CDR2 SVGEGT. This CDR3 is 15 amino acids long. Trimming pared 2 bases from V and 0 bases from J, leaving 8 bases between. The CDR3 loop reads CASSYLGSSYNEQFF. CDR3 sequence (DNA): TGTGCCAGCAGTTACCTGGGGAGCTCCTACAATGAGCAGTTCTTC.

The CDR3 DNA follows: TGTGCCAGCAGCGCCACTAGAGCCCCAGACCGCAATGAGCAGTTCTTC. Its translation: CASSATRAPDRNEQFF. The chain employs TRBV9 and TRBJ2-1; TRBD2 is a possible D gene (5 bases). Per the germline V gene, CDR1 is SGDLS and CDR2 is YYNGEE. The CDR3 runs to 16 residues. Trimming shortened V by 3 bases and J by 6 bases, and 19 bases separated the two germline ends.

This clonotype has just a few counts. The chain joins TRBV7-9 to TRBJ1-4; 7 bases map to TRBD1. Germline V lookup: CDR1 SEHNR, CDR2 FQNEAQ (reference sequence). The CDR3 is made up of 14 amino acids. The ends lost 1 base at V and 8 bases at J; junction bases unmatched: 4. Here the CDR3 reads CASSLGQGEEKLFF. The CDR3 DNA sequence: TGTGCCAGCAGCTTAGGACAGGGTGAGGAAAAACTGTTTTTT.